One sample yielded the 2 T cell receptor beta chains listed below, sequenced in a study of T cells in Graves' hyperthyroidism and ophthalmopathy (dated by TCRdb to 2018 to 2020). The library came from multiplex PCR. The instrument given in TCRdb is Illumina HiSeq 2000. Amplification of TCR beta CDR3 regions was carried out from RNA transcripts. For the first round of RT-PCR on the TCR CDR3, the HTBI primer set was used together with the Qiagen OneStep RT-PCR kit. TCRdb applied fastp at Q25 and MiXCR to the public reads, then kept only in-frame beta chains. Duplicate CDR3 protein sequences are folded into a single record with the most common DNA and genes. A total of roughly 500,000 distinct CDR3 sequences appear in this sample, 20% to 25% of them only once. The biggest ten clones account for about 53% of the sample. The material sequenced was blood. These receptor sequences come from a woman aged 70 to 79 with Graves' ophthalmopathy.

The rearrangement links TRBV3-1 to TRBJ1-1; D ambiguous. Between the trimmed V and J ends, which lost 0 bases and 5 bases, there was a span of 22 bases. This CDR3 region has 18 residues. CDR1 LGHDT and CDR2 YNNKEL come from the germline V gene (reference sequence). CDR3 in amino acids: CASSQDLGPTFGRTEAFF. CDR3 nucleotide sequence: TGTGCCAGCAGCCAAGATTTAGGACCCACATTCGGACGGACTGAAGCTTTCTTT. Variable domain in full (rest from reference TRBV3-1 and TRBJ1-1): DTAVSQTPKYLVTQMGNDKSIKCEQNLGHDTMYWYKQDSKKFLKIMFSYNNKELIINETVPNRFSPKSPDKAHLNLHINSLELGDSAVYFCASSQDLGPTFGRTEAFFGQGTRLTVV.

This clonotype was found a few times. V usage is TRBV6-7 and J usage is TRBJ2-6; 8 nucleotides line up with TRBD1. TRBV6-7 is labeled an ORF, and its function is uncertain. Trimming cost V 5 bases and J 0 bases; bases outside gene matches: 6. CDR3 length equals 17 residues. In nucleotides, the CDR3 is TGTGCCAGCAGTAGACAGGGGAACTACTCTGGGGCCAACGTCCTGACTTTC. It specifies CASSRQGNYSGANVLTF.